A selection of T cell receptor beta chains follows, all from one sample in a study of T-cell memory formation after mild COVID-19. One entry per CDR3 protein results from TCRdb running MiXCR on the 5' RACE reads. The sample has roughly 340,000 distinct CDR3 sequences, 15% to 20% seen once; the top ten hold around 24%. Sequencing was done on a sample of PBMCs or a T cell subset sorted from them (not recorded which). The receptors were gathered from a man aged 18 to 35 who had mild COVID-19 (a few samples of this study predate the infection). Cell type and time point are not known. Both conserved end residues are part of each CDR3. A D gene is named only where the DNA matches it firmly. Clone size appears in some rows only: once, few, many, or a class for an expanded clone.

d_gene: TRBD2; v_gene: TRBV7-9; j_gene: TRBJ2-3; abundance: few; CDR3aa: CASSLERTIAGLGTDTQYF; CDR3nt: TGTGCCAGCAGCTTAGAAAGGACGATAGCGGGACTTGGCACAGATACGCAGTATTTT
d_gene: -; v_gene: TRBV7-2; j_gene: TRBJ1-3; abundance: many; CDR3aa: CASSLLNWSGNTIYF; CDR3nt: TGTGCCAGCAGCCTCTTAAATTGGTCTGGAAACACCATATATTTT
d_gene: -; v_gene: TRBV7-2; j_gene: TRBJ2-5; abundance: -; CDR3aa: CASSLVGNGQETQYF; CDR3nt: TGTGCCAGCAGCTTAGTAGGGAACGGGCAAGAGACCCAGTACTTC
d_gene: -; v_gene: TRBV6-2/TRBV6-3; j_gene: TRBJ2-3; abundance: -; CDR3aa: CATRLAGASTDTQYF; CDR3nt: TGTGCCACCCGCTTGGCGGGGGCTAGCACAGATACGCAGTATTTT
d_gene: -; v_gene: TRBV15; j_gene: TRBJ1-3; abundance: few; CDR3aa: CATSTRGSDTIYF; CDR3nt: TGTGCCACCAGCACCCGGGGGTCGGACACCATATATTTT
d_gene: -; v_gene: TRBV20-1; j_gene: TRBJ2-2; abundance: -; CDR3aa: CSAPRGGRTGELFF; CDR3nt: TGCAGTGCTCCAAGAGGGGGTCGCACCGGGGAGCTGTTTTTT
d_gene: -; v_gene: TRBV6-6; j_gene: TRBJ2-1; abundance: -; CDR3aa: CATEVVSYNEQFF; CDR3nt: TGTGCCACCGAGGTAGTGTCCTACAATGAGCAGTTCTTC
d_gene: -; v_gene: TRBV29-1; j_gene: TRBJ2-7; abundance: -; CDR3aa: CSVEETVRYF; CDR3nt: TGCAGCGTTGAAGAGACTGTCAGATACTTC
d_gene: -; v_gene: TRBV15; j_gene: TRBJ1-5; abundance: few; CDR3aa: CATSREGRPKDNQPQHF; CDR3nt: TGTGCCACCAGCAGAGAAGGCAGGCCAAAAGACAATCAGCCCCAGCATTTT
d_gene: -; v_gene: TRBV5-1; j_gene: TRBJ1-1; abundance: -; CDR3aa: CATGTGTRPENTEAFF; CDR3nt: TGCGCCACTGGGACCGGGACTCGACCCGAGAACACTGAAGCTTTCTTT
d_gene: TRBD2; v_gene: TRBV5-6; j_gene: TRBJ2-1; abundance: -; CDR3aa: CASSPISGGAYNEQFF; CDR3nt: TGTGCCAGCAGCCCAATTAGCGGGGGGGCCTACAATGAGCAGTTCTTC